This TCR beta chain was captured in a study of blood T cell repertoires in COVID-19. About the study: In each case, the material was cDNA or gDNA derived from T cells, B-cell-depleted T cells, or PBMCs.

Generated by immunoSEQ multiplex PCR, the TCRdb table keeps only in-frame clones and is missing some. In the table there are around 350,000 clones, around 87% of which are singletons. Germline CDR1 and CDR2: SGDLS and YYNGEE. Deletions cut 0 bases from V and 2 bases from J, with 9 bases between. The CDR3 totals 16 residues. The sample was peripheral blood. This chain connects TRBV9 to TRBJ1-6, with D perhaps TRBD1 (5 bases). This receptor was identified in a human donor in a cohort sampled during active COVID-19. CDR3 residues: CASSVGTGAYNSPLHF. DNA for the CDR3: TGTGCCAGCAGCGTAGGAACAGGAGCCTATAATTCACCCCTCCACTTT.